These 32 T cell receptor beta chains originate from one sample sequenced in a study of spatial heterogeneity in lung cancer. The time point: sample taken at primary tumor resection. Unsorted whole RNA from tumor, nontumor lung or frozen PBMC underwent sequencing. TCRdb re-called the 5' RACE reads through MiXCR, storing one row per CDR3 protein. The data hold tens of thousands of distinct CDR3 sequences, with 7.5% observed a single time. Here the sequenced sample was PBMCs, taken at surgery. The origin of the receptors is a male donor with early-stage non-small cell lung cancer.

There are many counts of this clonotype. The chain carries TRBV2 and TRBJ1-5, with 9 bases matching TRBD1. The CDR3 spans 15 residues. Unmatched junction bases numbered 8, after V lost 4 bases and J lost 7 bases. Germline CDR1 and CDR2: SNHLY and FYNNEI. CDR3 bases: TGTGCCAGCAGTGTGTTGGGACAGGGCGGGCAGCCCCAGCATTTT. Encoded protein: CASSVLGQGGQPQHF.

Ten or more counts support this clonotype. This chain uses TRBV5-1 with TRBJ2-1; D perhaps matches TRBD2 (5 bases). The ends were cut back, 5 bases at V and 1 base at J, with 13 bases in the middle. Germline loops: CDR1 SGHRS, CDR2 YFSETQ. There are 15 residues in the CDR3. For the CDR3, the DNA is TGCGCCAGCAGAGAACGGGATCTTTCCTACAATGAGCAGTTCTTC. Its translation is CASRERDLSYNEQFF.

The table lists this clonotype with many counts. The chain links TRBV5-6 to TRBJ2-7; 9 bases are shared with TRBD2. CDR1 and CDR2 from the germline V gene are SGHDT and YYEEEE. This CDR3 is 17 amino acids long. V lost 4 bases to trimming and J lost 0 bases; unmatched junction nucleotides: 11. In DNA form, the CDR3 reads TGTGCCAGCAGCCCGGTTCTGGGTAGCGGGGGCTCCTACGAGCAGTACTTC. It translates to CASSPVLGSGGSYEQYF.

This clonotype has a handful of counts. This rearrangement joins TRBV18 to TRBJ1-1; 7 nucleotides align to TRBD1. V lost 8 bases, J lost 1 base, and 4 bases stayed unmatched. The CDR3 spans 13 residues. In germline, CDR1 is KGHSH, CDR2 LQKENI. In DNA form, the CDR3 reads TGTGCCAGCCGACAGGGAGAGAACACTGAAGCTTTCTTT. This gives the protein CASRQGENTEAFF.

The rearrangement uses TRBV5-1 and TRBJ2-1; D is ambiguous. Trimming left V 3 bases short and J 5 bases short, with 18 bases between. The CDR3 consists of 16 residues. Germline V gene data show CDR1 as SGHRS and CDR2 as YFSETQ. The CDR3 DNA sequence: TGCGCCAGCAGCTCCTCACTTGGCGGCCCAGACAATGAGCAGTTCTTC. Translation gives CASSSSLGGPDNEQFF.

In its sample, this clonotype was seen many times. In DNA, the CDR3 is TGTGCCAGCTCACCGTTAGCAGGAACTAGCACAGATACGCAGTATTTT. Translated: CASSPLAGTSTDTQYF. V and J are TRBV18 and TRBJ2-3, with D unclear. V was trimmed by 3 bases and J by 0 bases, leaving 13 bases between them. The germline V gene has CDR1 KGHSH and CDR2 LQKENI. The CDR3 is 16 residues long.

This clonotype was seen ten or more times. CDR3 in DNA: TGCGCCAGTACCGAGCACGAGCAGTACGTC. This gives the protein CASTEHEQYV. The chain links TRBV4-3 to TRBJ2-7; D remains ambiguous. This CDR3 contains 10 residues. Germline V gives CDR1 LGHNA, CDR2 YSLEER. The V and J ends lost 9 bases and 5 bases respectively, with 8 bases between them.

This clonotype occurred many times. This rearrangement joins TRBV7-2 to TRBJ1-5, with D maybe TRBD1 (5 bases). Germline V gives CDR1 SGHTA, CDR2 FQGNSA. This CDR3 comprises 16 residues. V lost 1 base to trimming and J lost 6 bases, with 16 bases between them. This CDR3 reads CASSLDYQGFSQPQHF. CDR3 DNA sequence: TGTGCCAGCAGCTTAGATTATCAGGGTTTCTCTCAGCCCCAGCATTTT.

This clonotype was found many times. The chain carries TRBV12-3 or TRBV12-4 and TRBJ2-2; D is possibly TRBD1 or TRBD2 (5 bases each). Deletions cut 7 bases from V and 4 bases from J, with 16 bases between. The CDR3 is 15 residues long. CDR3 DNA sequence: TGTGCCAGCATCCCCCGGGACCTCATCACCGGGGAGCTGTTTTTT. It codes for CASIPRDLITGELFF.

This clonotype was seen at least ten times. The rearrangement joins TRBV6-5 to TRBJ2-1, with 8 nucleotides matching TRBD1. This CDR3 region has 16 residues. V dropped 6 bases and J dropped 4; count of bases not matched to a gene: 11. The germline V gene encodes CDR1 MNHEY and CDR2 SVGAGI. The CDR3 region has the DNA TGTGCCAGCAGGCTAACCGGGACAGGAGCTTACAATGAGCAGTTCTTC. As protein: CASRLTGTGAYNEQFF.

DNA for the CDR3: TGTGCCAGCTCAGCCCTTAAGACAGATACCTATGGCTACACCTTC. It translates to CASSALKTDTYGYTF. The chain joins TRBV18 to TRBJ1-2; perhaps TRBD1 as D (5 bases). CDR1 is KGHSH, CDR2 LQKENI, per germline. V was shortened by 5 bases and J by 4 bases, with 17 bases between the two germline ends. CDR3 size: 15 residues.

This clonotype was seen repeatedly, ten times or more. The chain employs TRBV6-2 or TRBV6-3 and TRBJ1-1, with unresolved D. The germline V gene encodes CDR1 MNHEY and CDR2 SVGEGT. The CDR3 totals 13 residues. Trimming cost V 6 bases and J 1 base, with 9 bases left between them. The CDR3 coding sequence is TGTGCCAGCAGCTCCTACAGGAACACTGAAGCTTTCTTT. It is translated as CASSSYRNTEAFF.

The sample holds many counts of this clonotype. This sequence joins TRBV5-1 and TRBJ2-5; 8 bases map to TRBD2. V lost 2 bases and J lost 1; bases outside the gene matches: 4. The CDR3 is made up of 15 amino acids. CDR1 SGHRS and CDR2 YFSETQ come from the germline V gene. The CDR3 region has the DNA TGCGCCAGCAGCTTTCATACTAGCGGCCAAGAGACCCAGTACTTC. It codes for CASSFHTSGQETQYF. Using reference TRBV5-1 and TRBJ2-5 for the parts outside the CDR3, the full variable domain is KAGVTQTPRYLIKTRGQQVTLSCSPISGHRSVSWYQQTPGQGLQFLFEYFSETQRNKGNFPGRFSGRQFSNSRSEMNVSTLELGDSALYLCASSFHTSGQETQYFGPGTRLLVL.

The CDR3 DNA reads as TGCAGTGTTAAGACGGGAGAGAACACTGAAGCTTTCTTT. This translates into CSVKTGENTEAFF. The chain joins TRBV20-1 to TRBJ1-1; D gene uncertain. CDR1 is DFQATT, CDR2 SNEGSKA, per germline (reference sequence). Trimming took off 7 bases at V and 1 base at J, with 13 bases between the two ends. The CDR3 contains 13 residues.

This clonotype was observed many times. CDR3 region: CASSFKGTGADTQYF. CDR3 sequence (DNA): TGTGCCAGCAGTTTTAAGGGAACGGGGGCAGATACGCAGTATTTT. The J gene is TRBJ2-3, the V gene TRBV28, with D possibly being TRBD2 (6 bases). In germline, CDR1 is MDHEN, CDR2 SYDVKM. The CDR3 consists of 15 residues. The ends were cut back, 3 bases at V and 4 bases at J, with 14 bases in the middle. Complete variable domain (other parts from reference TRBV28 and TRBJ2-3): DVKVTQSSRYLVKRTGEKVFLECVQDMDHENMFWYRQDPGLGLRLIYFSYDVKMKEKGDIPEGYSVSREKKERFSLILESASTNQTSMYLCASSFKGTGADTQYFGPGTRLTVL.

This clonotype was found many times. The chain employs TRBV4-3 and TRBJ1-2, with D tentatively TRBD1 (6 bases). The V gene lost 5 bases and the J gene lost 5 bases, with 12 bases spanning the gap. This CDR3 spans 13 amino acids. The germline gives CDR1 LGHNA, CDR2 YSLEER. CDR3: CASSKGQFYGYTF. As DNA, the CDR3 is TGCGCCAGCAGCAAAGGACAGTTTTATGGCTACACCTTC.

This chain uses TRBV25-1 with TRBJ1-1; no clear D gene. The V gene's germline CDR1 is MGHDK and CDR2 SYGVNS. This CDR3 contains 13 residues. The ends were cut back, 2 bases at V and 0 bases at J, with 4 bases in the middle. DNA of the CDR3: TGTGCCAGCAGTGAAGAAGTGAACACTGAAGCTTTCTTT. Translation gives CASSEEVNTEAFF.

This clonotype has a count of ten or more. This rearrangement joins TRBV27 to TRBJ1-1, with no clear D. CDR1 is MNHEY, CDR2 SMNVEV, per germline (reference sequence). The CDR3 totals 16 residues. Trimming removed 5 bases from V and 0 bases from J, with 16 bases in between. This CDR3 reads CASSPRVMAMNTEAFF. CDR3 bases: TGTGCCAGCAGTCCCCGAGTTATGGCCATGAACACTGAAGCTTTCTTT.

V and J are TRBV9 and TRBJ2-1; 7 nucleotides agree with TRBD2. Germline V CDR1 and CDR2: SGDLS, YYNGEE. J lost 7 bases, V lost 2 bases, and 6 bases had no gene match. This CDR3 has 14 residues. The CDR3, as DNA: TGTGCCAGCAGCGTCACTACGGGGGGTAATGAGCAGTTCTTC. As protein: CASSVTTGGNEQFF. Full variable domain (rest looked up from reference TRBV9 and TRBJ2-1): DSGVTQTPKHLITATGQRVTLRCSPRSGDLSVYWYQQSLDQGLQFLIQYYNGEERAKGNILERFSAQQFPDLHSELNLSSLELGDSALYFCASSVTTGGNEQFFGPGTRLTVL.

This clonotype was counted ten times or more. The rearrangement uses TRBV7-2 and TRBJ1-1, with D perhaps matching TRBD1 (5 bases). Per the germline V gene, CDR1 is SGHTA and CDR2 is FQGNSA. Trimming left V 4 bases short and J 1 base short, with 13 bases between. The length of the CDR3 is 15 residues. CDR3 DNA: TGTGCCAGCAGCTCAGTGGGGCCGGGGAACACTGAAGCTTTCTTT. Its protein is CASSSVGPGNTEAFF.

This clonotype was seen a few times. This chain joins TRBV10-2 and TRBJ2-5; 10 bases are shared with TRBD2. This CDR3 comprises 18 residues. CDR1 and CDR2 (germline): WSHSY, SAAADI. With 3 bases clipped from V and 1 base from J, the junction kept 11 bases outside the gene matches. CDR3 residues: CASSDSGTSAPFQETQYF. The CDR3 nucleotides read TGCGCCAGCAGTGACTCCGGGACTAGCGCTCCATTCCAAGAGACCCAGTACTTC.

This clonotype came up many times. This chain uses TRBV10-3 with TRBJ2-3; 7 bases line up with TRBD1. The germline V gene has CDR1 ENHRY and CDR2 SYGVKD. Unmatched junction bases numbered 13, after V lost 9 bases and J lost 4 bases. The CDR3 consists of 15 residues. The CDR3 region has the DNA TGTGCCATAAGAAGGGGGCGCTCCACCTCAGATACGCAGTATTTT. This translates into CAIRRGRSTSDTQYF.

This clonotype was recorded at least ten times. This chain links TRBV12-3 or TRBV12-4 with TRBJ1-1, with a tentative D call TRBD1 (5 bases). V lost 1 base and J 1 base, leaving 7 bases between the germline ends. The CDR3 sequence is 14 residues long. The CDR3: CASSLGQGNTEAFF. CDR3 sequence (DNA): TGTGCCAGCAGTTTAGGCCAGGGGAACACTGAAGCTTTCTTT.

This clonotype was observed many times. V and J are TRBV15 and TRBJ2-2; TRBD2 matches at 12 bases. CDR1 and CDR2 (germline): LNHNV, YYDKDF (reference sequence). The CDR3 runs to 16 residues. J lost 5 bases, V lost 5 bases, and 6 bases had no gene match. The CDR3 bases are TGTGCCACCAGCCCAAGACTAGCGGGGGCGACCGGGGAGCTGTTTTTT. Translation gives CATSPRLAGATGELFF.

This clonotype has just a few counts. The rearrangement joins TRBV27 to TRBJ1-1; D gene unclear. The V gene lost 3 bases and the J gene lost 1 base, with 6 bases spanning the gap. CDR3 size: 13 residues. The germline gives CDR1 MNHEY, CDR2 SMNVEV (reference sequence). The CDR3 coding sequence is TGTGCCAGCAGTTTCGGAGGGAACACTGAAGCTTTCTTT. This codes for CASSFGGNTEAFF.

This clonotype was seen many times. This chain joins TRBV6-5 and TRBJ2-5; D is uncertain. This CDR3 contains 13 residues. Trimming removed 0 bases at V and 1 base at J, with 3 bases between. Germline assignment: CDR1 MNHEY and CDR2 SVGAGI. CDR3 amino acids: CASSYSPQETQYF. In DNA form, the CDR3 reads TGTGCCAGCAGTTACTCACCCCAAGAGACCCAGTACTTC.

This clonotype was found a few times. The chain uses TRBV12-3 or TRBV12-4 and TRBJ1-1, with D unresolved. The CDR3 is 14 residues long. Trimming took off 2 bases at V and 0 bases at J, with 7 bases between the two ends. The CDR3 DNA follows: TGTGCCAGCAGTTTACGGCAGATGAACACTGAAGCTTTCTTT. Its translation is CASSLRQMNTEAFF.

On this clonotype: It may be a read error: a sequence one base away is much more abundant. The chain links TRBV20-1 to TRBJ2-1; TRBD2 matches 12 bases. The CDR3 totals 14 residues. Germline values: CDR1 DFQATT, CDR2 SNEGSKA (reference sequence). The V and J ends lost 6 bases and 9 bases, in that order; junction bases with no gene match: 9. As DNA, the CDR3 is TGCAGTGCATTCGGGACTAGCGGGTTGGGTGAGCAGTTCTTC. Translated: CSAFGTSGLGEQFF.

This clonotype has just a few counts. CDR3 in amino acids: CASSGRMNTEAFF. The CDR3 DNA is TGTGCCAGCAGTGGACGGATGAACACTGAAGCTTTCTTT. The chain has TRBV6-1 and TRBJ1-1, with unresolved D. Deletions cut 4 bases from V and 0 bases from J, with 6 bases between. Per germline, CDR1 MNHNS and CDR2 SASEGT. This CDR3 spans 13 amino acids.

This clonotype was picked up many times. The chain links TRBV12-3 or TRBV12-4 to TRBJ2-2, with 8 nucleotides matching TRBD1. The CDR3 loop spans 14 amino acids. The J segment lost 10 bases and the V segment lost 5 bases, leaving 9 bases of the junction unmatched. In DNA form, the CDR3 reads TGTGCCAGCAGTCACCGGGACAGGACAGAGGAGCTGTTTTTT. Translation: CASSHRDRTEELFF.

This clonotype was found many times. The chain combines TRBV20-1 with TRBJ1-1; D is unclear. Trimming shortened V by 5 bases and J by 4 bases, and 11 bases separated the two germline ends. The CDR3 has 12 amino acids. Germline CDR1 is DFQATT and CDR2 is SNEGSKA (reference sequence). Here the CDR3 reads CSALDEGTEAFF. CDR3 nucleotide sequence: TGCAGTGCTCTAGACGAGGGCACTGAAGCTTTCTTT.

The rearrangement uses TRBV13 and TRBJ2-3, with 12 nucleotides matching TRBD2. Germline CDR1 is PRHDT and CDR2 is FYEKMQ (reference sequence). The CDR3 is 15 amino acids. The V segment lost 5 bases and the J segment 5 bases; nucleotides outside the gene matches: 5. CDR3 sequence: CASSTPSGRGDTQYF. CDR3 DNA: TGTGCCAGCAGCACGCCTAGCGGGAGGGGAGATACGCAGTATTTT. The full variable domain, its missing parts supplied by reference TRBV13 and TRBJ2-3, is AAGVIQSPRHLIKEKRETATLKCYPIPRHDTVYWYQQGPGQDPQFLISFYEKMQSDKGSIPDRFSAQQFSDYHSELNMSSLELGDSALYFCASSTPSGRGDTQYFGPGTRLTVL.